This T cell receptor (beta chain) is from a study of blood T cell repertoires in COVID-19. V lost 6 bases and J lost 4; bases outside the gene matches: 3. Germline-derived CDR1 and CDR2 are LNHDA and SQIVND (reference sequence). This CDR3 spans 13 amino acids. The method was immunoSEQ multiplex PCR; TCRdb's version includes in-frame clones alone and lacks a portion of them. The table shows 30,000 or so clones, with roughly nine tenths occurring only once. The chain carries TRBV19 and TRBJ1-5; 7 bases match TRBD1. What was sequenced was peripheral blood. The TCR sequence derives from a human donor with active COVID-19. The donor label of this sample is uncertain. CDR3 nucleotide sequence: TGTGCCAGTAGGGGACAGTTTAATCAGCCCCAGCATTTT. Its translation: CASRGQFNQPQHF.